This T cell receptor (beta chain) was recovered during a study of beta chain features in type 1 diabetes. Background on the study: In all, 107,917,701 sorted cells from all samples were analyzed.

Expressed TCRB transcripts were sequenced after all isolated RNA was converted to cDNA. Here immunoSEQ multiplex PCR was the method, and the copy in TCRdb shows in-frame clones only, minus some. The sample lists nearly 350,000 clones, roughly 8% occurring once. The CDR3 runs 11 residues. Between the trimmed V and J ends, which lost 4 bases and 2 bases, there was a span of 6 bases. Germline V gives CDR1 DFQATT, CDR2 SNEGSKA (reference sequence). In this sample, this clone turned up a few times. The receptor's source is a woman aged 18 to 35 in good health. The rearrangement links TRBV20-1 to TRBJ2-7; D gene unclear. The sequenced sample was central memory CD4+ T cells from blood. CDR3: CSATQTYEQYF. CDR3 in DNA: TGCAGTGCTACGCAAACCTACGAGCAGTACTTC.